The present TCR beta chain was sequenced within a study of beta chain features in type 1 diabetes. This CDR3 has 18 amino acids. A CD45RO/CCR7/CD25/CD127/CD95/CD27 panel sorted naive, central memory, regulatory and stem cell-like memory CD4+ cells. Study results and limitations: Naive, central memory and regulatory TCRB repertoires appeared more similar among patients than healthy donors. High TCR expression in some cells could lead to their over-representation in cDNA sequencing. Type 1 diabetes patients showed a moderate but significant shortening of TCRB CDR3s in all four CD4+ subsets.

This clone appeared a few times. No antigen is known for it. Expressed TCRB transcripts were sequenced, since all the RNA that had been isolated was reverse transcribed. An average of about 3.5 million reads was obtained for naive, central memory and regulatory T cell samples. This table comes from immunoSEQ multiplex PCR, and its TCRdb copy is limited to in-frame clones, with some not included. Among around 160,000 clones listed, 8% to 9.5% were seen once. The sequence was obtained from a woman under 30 with type 1 diabetes. The material sequenced was central memory CD4+ T cells from blood. The chain is built from TRBV21-1 and TRBJ1-1; the D call TRBD1 from the table was never checked on the DNA. TRBV21-1 is flagged as a pseudogene. The CDR3 DNA sequence: TGTGCCAGCAGCAAAATGGAGGGACAGGAGAAAAAGGGCACTGAAGCTTTCTTT. Amino acids: CASSKMEGQEKKGTEAFF.